This record concerns one T cell receptor (beta chain) sequence. This entry is derived from a study of T cell changes during pregnancy in multiple sclerosis. Some clones are missing from TCRdb's copy, which holds only in-frame ones; the method was immunoSEQ multiplex PCR. The table has roughly 60,000 clones, roughly nine tenths seen once. J lost 1 base, V lost 2 bases, and 15 bases had no gene match. Germline-derived CDR1 and CDR2 are GTSNPN and SVGIG (reference sequence). CDR3 length: 18 amino acids. The sample was CD4+ T cells from peripheral blood mononuclear cells, taken in the first trimester of pregnancy. The clonotype originates from a female donor with multiple sclerosis, enrolled in a pregnancy study. The chain joins TRBV30 to TRBJ2-7, with 9 bases that match TRBD1. The CDR3 DNA follows: TGTGCCTGGAGTCCCCGGGGACAGGGACTTCAGAAATCCTACGAGCAGTACTTC. Encoded protein: CAWSPRGQGLQKSYEQYF.